The clone carrying this T cell receptor beta chain was seen only a few times. The antigen is unknown. This specimen comes from a study of regulatory T cells in long-lasting Graves disease. Points from the study as a whole: Newly diagnosed disease favored TRBV20-1 and TRBJ2-1 over persistent disease.

As to time point: newly diagnosed GD, antithyroid drugs for less than 3 months. RNA extracted from PBMCs served as the sequencing template. The CDR3 consists of 16 residues. The V segment lost 8 bases and the J segment 1 base; nucleotides outside the gene matches: 12. CDR1 LNHNV and CDR2 YYDKDF come from the germline V gene (reference sequence). To make TCR beta libraries, researchers used iRepertoire HTBI primers and Arm-PCR of CDR3 regions. TCRdb itself ran the multiplex PCR reads through MiXCR, one entry per CDR3 protein. The sample has a few hundred thousand distinct CDR3 sequences; roughly 15% are singletons. These data were also filed under a second study, of T cells in Graves' hyperthyroidism and ophthalmopathy. Turning to that study: For the diagnoses, clinical symptoms, serum thyroxine and TRAb, thyroid ultrasound and orbital computed tomography were used. Prediction of ophthalmopathy progression came a median about 6 months pre-onset.

The specimen was peripheral blood mononuclear cells (PBMCs), collected at new diagnosis, from a patient treated with antithyroid drugs. This sequence originates from a woman under 30 with Graves disease. This rearrangement joins TRBV15 to TRBJ2-5; TRBD2 matches 8 bases. As DNA, the CDR3 is TGTGCCACCTCGGGGGGGGTGGGAAGGGGCCAAGAGACCCAGTACTTC. Translating it yields CATSGGVGRGQETQYF.